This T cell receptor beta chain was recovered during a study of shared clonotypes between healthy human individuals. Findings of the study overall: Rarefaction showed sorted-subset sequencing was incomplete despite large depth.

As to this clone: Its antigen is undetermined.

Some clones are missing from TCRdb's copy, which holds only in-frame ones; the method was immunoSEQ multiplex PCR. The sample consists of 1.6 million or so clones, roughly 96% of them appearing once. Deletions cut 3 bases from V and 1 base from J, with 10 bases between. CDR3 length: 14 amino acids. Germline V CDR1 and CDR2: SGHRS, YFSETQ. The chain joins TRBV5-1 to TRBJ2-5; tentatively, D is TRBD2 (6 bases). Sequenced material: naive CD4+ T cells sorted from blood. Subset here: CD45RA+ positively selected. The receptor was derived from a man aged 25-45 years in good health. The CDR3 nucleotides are TGCGCCAGCAGCTGGGACTCACTCCAAGAGACCCAGTACTTC. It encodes CASSWDSLQETQYF.